The clone carrying this T cell receptor beta chain appeared a few times. No antigen is known for it. This record belongs to a study of T cell repertoires in cytomegalovirus infection. Study as a whole: CMV infection and matching HLA type were both indicated by public TCR beta signatures. Study results and limitations: Predominance within the ex vivo response was attributable to HLA-C-restricted CMV-specific TCR beta clonotypes. Identification of carriers of CMV plus the relevant HLA was achieved through cumulative public TCR beta family frequency.

A single record per CDR3 protein comes from TCRdb applying MiXCR to the reads. The data contain roughly 320,000 distinct CDR3 sequences, about 9.1% of them singletons. Trimming at V came to 1 base and at J to 7 bases, leaving 7 bases not matched to a gene. The germline CDR1 and CDR2 sequences are KGHSH and LQKENI. This CDR3 is built from 14 residues. Sequencing used PBMCs. This receptor was identified in a human donor in good health (CMV status not recorded). Some clones in this sample may be carry-over from other donors' samples. The chain joins TRBV18 to TRBJ2-7; 7 bases line up with TRBD1. The CDR3: CASSPLEGAGEQYF. As DNA, the CDR3 is TGTGCCAGCTCACCACTAGAGGGGGCAGGGGAGCAGTACTTC.